These T cell receptor beta chains were read from a single sample in a study of T cells in Graves' hyperthyroidism and ophthalmopathy. TCRdb processed the multiplex PCR reads anew with MiXCR; each CDR3 protein has one entry. Among around 250,000 distinct CDR3 sequences listed, more than 12% were seen once. The sample consisted of blood. These receptor sequences come from a woman between 40 and 55 years old with Graves' hyperthyroidism that later progressed to Graves' ophthalmopathy. Both conserved end residues are part of each CDR3. The order of the fields is V gene, clone size, D gene, J gene, CDR3 DNA, CDR3 protein. A D gene is named only where the DNA matches it firmly. Size tells how often a clone was seen (once, few, many) or the class of an expanded clone, and some rows leave it out.

v_call: TRBV19
clone_size: many
d_call: .
j_call: TRBJ1-5
cdr3_nt: TGTGCCAGCCAAGAGTCAAATGGGGTTCCGCCCCAGCATTTT
cdr3_aa: CASQESNGVPPQHF

v_call: TRBV28
clone_size: many
d_call: TRBD2
j_call: TRBJ2-1
cdr3_nt: TGTGCCAGCATGGGCAGCGGGAGAGACTACAATGAGCAGTTCTTC
cdr3_aa: CASMGSGRDYNEQFF

v_call: TRBV19
clone_size: many
d_call: .
j_call: TRBJ2-3
cdr3_nt: TGTGCCAGTAGTATATGGGGGATGAACACAGATACGCAGTATTTT
cdr3_aa: CASSIWGMNTDTQYF

v_call: TRBV6-1
clone_size: many
d_call: TRBD1
j_call: TRBJ2-1
cdr3_nt: TGTGCCAGCAGCCCCGCGGGACAGGGTTACAATGAGCAGTTCTTC
cdr3_aa: CASSPAGQGYNEQFF

v_call: TRBV5-1
clone_size: few
d_call: TRBD1
j_call: TRBJ2-4
cdr3_nt: TGCGCCAGCAGCTCAGGACAGGAGAACATTCAGTACTTC
cdr3_aa: CASSSGQENIQYF

v_call: TRBV19
clone_size: many
d_call: TRBD2
j_call: TRBJ2-5
cdr3_nt: TGTGCCAGTAGTGCGGGACTAGCGGGAACTAGGGAGACCCAGTACTTC
cdr3_aa: CASSAGLAGTRETQYF

v_call: TRBV15
clone_size: .
d_call: .
j_call: TRBJ1-1
cdr3_nt: TGTGCCACCAGCATTTTGAACACTGAAGCTTTCTTT
cdr3_aa: CATSILNTEAFF

v_call: TRBV7-8
clone_size: many
d_call: TRBD1
j_call: TRBJ1-6
cdr3_nt: TGTGCCAGCAGCTGGACAGGAGACTATAATTCACCCCTCCACTTT
cdr3_aa: CASSWTGDYNSPLHF

v_call: TRBV25-1
clone_size: many
d_call: .
j_call: TRBJ1-2
cdr3_nt: TGTGCCAGCAGTGAGCCTTGGACAGCACATGGCTACACCTTC
cdr3_aa: CASSEPWTAHGYTF

v_call: TRBV5-5
clone_size: few
d_call: .
j_call: TRBJ1-1
cdr3_nt: TGTGCCAGCAGCTTTCGTAGGGTCACTGAAGCTTTCTTT
cdr3_aa: CASSFRRVTEAFF

v_call: TRBV12-3/TRBV12-4
clone_size: .
d_call: TRBD2
j_call: TRBJ2-1
cdr3_nt: TGTGCCAGCACCCCCCTAGCGGGAGTCAATGAGCAGTTCTTC
cdr3_aa: CASTPLAGVNEQFF

v_call: TRBV6-1
clone_size: .
d_call: .
j_call: TRBJ2-1
cdr3_nt: TGTGCCAGCAGTGACAGGTACATTACAAAGGGTCAGCAGTTCTTC
cdr3_aa: CASSDRYITKGQQFF

v_call: TRBV27
clone_size: many
d_call: .
j_call: TRBJ1-6
cdr3_nt: TGTGCCAGCAGTCGCGGGTACAGGATCGGGGTGGGGAATTCACCCCTCCACTTT
cdr3_aa: CASSRGYRIGVGNSPLHF

v_call: TRBV7-2
clone_size: .
d_call: TRBD2
j_call: TRBJ2-3
cdr3_nt: TGTGCCAGCAGCCCCAGGGGTGCGGGAGGTACCACAGATACGCAGTATTTT
cdr3_aa: CASSPRGAGGTTDTQYF

v_call: TRBV2
clone_size: many
d_call: .
j_call: TRBJ1-4
cdr3_nt: TGTGCCAGCAGTCCGGACGGAGTTAATGAAAAACTGTTTTTT
cdr3_aa: CASSPDGVNEKLFF

v_call: TRBV7-9
clone_size: many
d_call: TRBD2
j_call: TRBJ2-1
cdr3_nt: TGTGCCAGCAGCCGACCCGGGACTAGCGGTGAGCAGTTCTTC
cdr3_aa: CASSRPGTSGEQFF

v_call: TRBV28
clone_size: few
d_call: .
j_call: TRBJ2-3
cdr3_nt: TGTGCCAGCAGCCTCCCTAGCGCCCAAGGGGATACGCAGTATTTT
cdr3_aa: CASSLPSAQGDTQYF

v_call: TRBV28
clone_size: .
d_call: .
j_call: TRBJ1-5
cdr3_nt: TGTGCCAGCAGTCCCCATCGGTATCGTAACAATCAGCCCCAGCATTTT
cdr3_aa: CASSPHRYRNNQPQHF

v_call: TRBV20-1
clone_size: many
d_call: .
j_call: TRBJ2-3
cdr3_nt: TGCAGTGCTAGAGTCCTTGCAGATACGCAGTATTTT
cdr3_aa: CSARVLADTQYF

v_call: TRBV20-1
clone_size: many
d_call: .
j_call: TRBJ2-2
cdr3_nt: TGCAGTGCCATCGGGGCCAGCCGGAGGTTGGAGCTGTTTTTT
cdr3_aa: CSAIGASRRLELFF

v_call: TRBV4-1
clone_size: .
d_call: .
j_call: TRBJ2-7
cdr3_nt: TGCGCCAGCAGCCAAGTGCTCGGGACGGCCAGGGGCTACGAGCAGTACTTC
cdr3_aa: CASSQVLGTARGYEQYF

v_call: TRBV7-9
clone_size: many
d_call: .
j_call: TRBJ2-2
cdr3_nt: TGTGCCAGCAGCTTCCCGGGACTCACGTGGGAGCTGTTTTTT
cdr3_aa: CASSFPGLTWELFF

v_call: TRBV11-2
clone_size: many
d_call: TRBD2
j_call: TRBJ2-7
cdr3_nt: TGTGCCAGCAGCTTGTTACCTAGCGGGACTTCCTACGAGCAGTACTTC
cdr3_aa: CASSLLPSGTSYEQYF

v_call: TRBV6-1
clone_size: few
d_call: .
j_call: TRBJ1-2
cdr3_nt: TGTGCCAGCGCTCAGACAGTCTATGGCTACACCTTC
cdr3_aa: CASAQTVYGYTF

v_call: TRBV6-1
clone_size: few
d_call: .
j_call: TRBJ1-2
cdr3_nt: TGTGCCAGCACGCGTGGGGACGGAAACTATGGCTACACCTTC
cdr3_aa: CASTRGDGNYGYTF

v_call: TRBV3-1
clone_size: .
d_call: .
j_call: TRBJ2-7
cdr3_nt: TGTGCCAGCAGCCAACCACAAAGCGGCAGGAGGAACGAGCAGTACTTC
cdr3_aa: CASSQPQSGRRNEQYF

v_call: TRBV6-1
clone_size: many
d_call: .
j_call: TRBJ1-1
cdr3_nt: TGTGCCAGCAGTTACGGGGTCACTGAAGCTTTCTTT
cdr3_aa: CASSYGVTEAFF

v_call: TRBV7-2
clone_size: .
d_call: TRBD2
j_call: TRBJ2-7
cdr3_nt: TGTGCCAGCGGGAGGGAGCTCTACGAGCAGTACTTC
cdr3_aa: CASGRELYEQYF

v_call: TRBV28
clone_size: many
d_call: .
j_call: TRBJ1-1
cdr3_nt: TGTGCCAGCAGTTTATGGGACAGACCTAACACTGAAGCTTTCTTT
cdr3_aa: CASSLWDRPNTEAFF

v_call: TRBV5-4
clone_size: few
d_call: .
j_call: TRBJ1-6
cdr3_nt: TGTGCCAGCAGCTCACGCTCGAGGGGAATCGATTCACCCCTCCACTTT
cdr3_aa: CASSSRSRGIDSPLHF

v_call: TRBV6-1
clone_size: many
d_call: .
j_call: TRBJ2-2
cdr3_nt: TGTGCCAGCAGTAAAATTACAATGGGGGGTACCGGGGAGCTGTTTTTT
cdr3_aa: CASSKITMGGTGELFF

v_call: TRBV20-1
clone_size: .
d_call: TRBD2
j_call: TRBJ2-7
cdr3_nt: TGCAGTGCTAGAGAGATAGCGGGAGAGTACGAGCAGTACTTC
cdr3_aa: CSAREIAGEYEQYF

v_call: TRBV10-1
clone_size: many
d_call: .
j_call: TRBJ1-5
cdr3_nt: TGCGCCAGCTCGGAGGGAAGTCAGCCCCAGCATTTT
cdr3_aa: CASSEGSQPQHF

v_call: TRBV28
clone_size: few
d_call: TRBD2
j_call: TRBJ2-1
cdr3_nt: TGTGCCAGCACCGGACTAGCGGGATCGACCTACAATGAGCAGTTCTTC
cdr3_aa: CASTGLAGSTYNEQFF

v_call: TRBV4-1
clone_size: few
d_call: .
j_call: TRBJ1-6
cdr3_nt: TGCGCCAGCAGCTCGCATCGGGGTTCACCCCTCCACTTT
cdr3_aa: CASSSHRGSPLHF

v_call: TRBV20-1
clone_size: many
d_call: .
j_call: TRBJ1-2
cdr3_nt: TGCAGTGCTGTCACAGGGATAGGGTATGGCTACACCTTC
cdr3_aa: CSAVTGIGYGYTF

v_call: TRBV20-1
clone_size: many
d_call: .
j_call: TRBJ2-3
cdr3_nt: TGCAGTGCCCCTCTAGAAACAGATACGCAGTATTTT
cdr3_aa: CSAPLETDTQYF

v_call: TRBV28
clone_size: many
d_call: TRBD1
j_call: TRBJ2-1
cdr3_nt: TGTGCCAGCAGTTTAGGCCTAGGGACAGGCCGGGCCAATGAGCAGTTCTTC
cdr3_aa: CASSLGLGTGRANEQFF

v_call: TRBV19
clone_size: many
d_call: .
j_call: TRBJ2-1
cdr3_nt: TGTGCCAGTAGTATTTCCAGGGGTGTCGTGGTGCTACATGATGAGCAGTTCTTC
cdr3_aa: CASSISRGVVVLHDEQFF

v_call: TRBV2
clone_size: many
d_call: TRBD2
j_call: TRBJ2-3
cdr3_nt: TGTGCCAGTCTAGCGGGGGGCACAGATACGCAGTATTTT
cdr3_aa: CASLAGGTDTQYF

v_call: TRBV27
clone_size: many
d_call: .
j_call: TRBJ2-7
cdr3_nt: TGTGCCAGCAGTTTAAGGGCAGTTCCATTCCACGAGCAGTACTTC
cdr3_aa: CASSLRAVPFHEQYF

v_call: TRBV28
clone_size: .
d_call: .
j_call: TRBJ2-2
cdr3_nt: TGTGCCAGCGGACTCTTAACGAACACCGGGGAGCTGTTTTTT
cdr3_aa: CASGLLTNTGELFF